Presented here are 23 T cell receptor beta chains from one specimen sequenced in a study of spatial heterogeneity in lung cancer. The time point was: sample taken at primary tumor resection. The input material, whole RNA from tumor, nontumor lung or frozen PBMC, was sequenced unsorted. TCRdb itself ran the 5' RACE reads through MiXCR, one entry per CDR3 protein. The sample lists 24,000 or so distinct CDR3 sequences; over 3% were seen once. The sample in question was PBMCs, obtained at surgery. Receptors originate from a female donor with early-stage non-small cell lung cancer.

This clonotype has ten or more counts. The V call is TRBV25-1, the J call TRBJ1-4, with 9 bases that match TRBD1. The germline V gene has CDR1 MGHDK and CDR2 SYGVNS. The CDR3 is 14 residues long. J was trimmed by 11 bases and V by 4 bases; bases with no gene match: 8. CDR3 amino acids: CASSVGTGLSKLFF. CDR3 in DNA: TGTGCCAGCAGTGTAGGGACAGGGTTGTCGAAACTGTTTTTT.

There are many counts of this clonotype. This chain links TRBV7-3 with TRBJ2-2; TRBD2 matches at 8 bases. Germline loops: CDR1 SGHTA, CDR2 FQGTGA. CDR3 length equals 13 residues. V was clipped by 5 bases and J by 6 bases; unmatched bases: 2. CDR3 nucleotides: TGTGCCAGCAGCCAGGGACTAGCCGGGGAGCTGTTTTTT. Amino acids: CASSQGLAGELFF.

This clonotype came up a few times. The chain recombines TRBV2 with TRBJ2-1, with TRBD2 matching 10 bases. The CDR3 is 14 residues long. CDR1 and CDR2 from the germline V gene are SNHLY and FYNNEI. After removal of 7 bases from V and 0 bases from J, the junction contained 0 bases not matched to a gene. Here the CDR3 reads CASTSGSSYNEQFF. The CDR3 region has the DNA TGTGCCAGCACTAGCGGGAGCTCCTACAATGAGCAGTTCTTC.

This clonotype has ten or more counts. The chain is built from TRBV27 and TRBJ2-5, with a possible D match to TRBD2 (6 bases). This CDR3 has 16 amino acids. V shed 2 bases and J shed 4 bases, with 17 bases lying between them. Germline CDR1 is MNHEY and CDR2 is SMNVEV (reference sequence). Here the CDR3 reads CASSLMGGMSGETQYF. The DNA of the CDR3 is TGTGCCAGCAGTTTAATGGGAGGAATGTCCGGAGAGACCCAGTACTTC.

This clonotype was found many times. CDR3 protein: CSVEDYPEQFF. As DNA, the CDR3 is TGCAGCGTTGAAGATTATCCTGAGCAGTTCTTC. This chain links TRBV29-1 with TRBJ2-1; D gene unclear. Germline CDR1 SQVTM, CDR2 ANQGSEA. V was pared by 0 bases and J by 9 bases, with 6 bases between. This CDR3 spans 11 amino acids.

In its sample, this clonotype was seen a few times. The rearrangement joins TRBV6-6 to TRBJ1-1; tentative D call: TRBD1 (5 bases). The CDR3 length is 15 residues. With 2 bases removed from V and 2 bases from J, the gap between germline ends came to 12 bases. CDR1 MNHNY and CDR2 SVGAGI come from the germline V gene (reference sequence). CDR3 protein: CASSYVDRRNTEAFF. Written as DNA, the CDR3 is TGTGCCAGCAGTTACGTCGACAGAAGAAACACTGAAGCTTTCTTT.

This clonotype is medium-sized in the sample. The DNA for the CDR3 is TGCAGTGCTGGGCCGGCGCTTGAGCAGTACTTC. This gives the protein CSAGPALEQYF. This chain uses TRBV20-1 with TRBJ2-7; D ambiguous. V lost 5 bases and J 7 bases, leaving 12 bases between the germline ends. This CDR3 contains 11 residues. Per germline, CDR1 DFQATT and CDR2 SNEGSKA (reference sequence).

This clonotype has a count of ten or more. V and J are TRBV20-1 and TRBJ2-1; no clear D. Per the germline V gene, CDR1 is DFQATT and CDR2 is SNEGSKA (reference sequence). Trimming removed 4 bases at V and 1 base at J, with 5 bases between. This CDR3 is 12 amino acids long. CDR3 in amino acids: CSATGSYNEQFF. The CDR3 DNA reads as TGCAGTGCTACAGGATCCTACAATGAGCAGTTCTTC.

This clonotype appeared many times. This chain joins TRBV4-1 and TRBJ1-2; 8 bases are shared with TRBD1. CDR1 and CDR2 from the germline V gene are MGHRA and YSYEKL. The ends lost 0 bases at V and 4 bases at J; junction bases unmatched: 4. CDR3 length equals 15 residues. CDR3 loop: CASSQDPGGVYGYTF. The DNA for the CDR3 is TGCGCCAGCAGCCAAGATCCAGGGGGCGTCTATGGCTACACCTTC.

This clonotype was recorded many times. The chain joins TRBV5-5 to TRBJ1-2; the D gene is possibly TRBD1 (5 bases). V was trimmed by 7 bases and J by 1 base, leaving 14 bases between them. Germline V lookup: CDR1 SGHKS, CDR2 YYEKEE (reference sequence). The CDR3 contains 14 residues. In DNA form, the CDR3 reads TGTGCCAGCGCGAGGGGTTCGGATAACTATGGCTACACCTTC. This gives the protein CASARGSDNYGYTF.

This clonotype came up many times. This chain joins TRBV29-1 and TRBJ2-7; D perhaps matches TRBD2 (5 bases). V lost 2 bases and J 0 bases, leaving 11 bases between the germline ends. There are 14 residues in the CDR3. Germline assignment: CDR1 SQVTM and CDR2 ANQGSEA. CDR3 in amino acids: CSVEFSAVSYEQYF. CDR3 nucleotides: TGCAGCGTTGAATTCTCAGCGGTCTCCTACGAGCAGTACTTC.

This clonotype occurred many times. This chain uses TRBV9 with TRBJ1-2; no clear D gene. This CDR3 has 14 residues. Trimming left V 0 bases short and J 6 bases short, with 12 bases between. CDR1 and CDR2 from the germline V gene are SGDLS and YYNGEE. The CDR3 sequence: CASSVEDRFHGYTF. The CDR3 coding sequence is TGTGCCAGCAGCGTAGAGGACCGATTTCATGGCTACACCTTC.

The chain uses TRBV19 and TRBJ1-1; 7 positions agree with TRBD1. Germline V gene lookup returns CDR1 LNHDA and CDR2 SQIVND (reference sequence). The junction had 7 bases not matched to a gene; V was cut back by 4 bases and J by 5 bases. The CDR3 contains 14 residues. The CDR3 reads CASSTQGGRTEAFF. The CDR3 nucleotides read TGTGCCAGTAGTACTCAGGGGGGAAGGACTGAAGCTTTCTTT.

This clonotype was seen repeatedly, ten times or more. The chain couples TRBV5-4 to TRBJ2-1; D remains ambiguous. The germline V gene has CDR1 SGHNT and CDR2 YYREEE (reference sequence). CDR3 length equals 15 residues. V lost 3 bases and J lost 7, with 17 bases in between. The CDR3 DNA sequence: TGTGCCAGCAGCTCCCCCACCTTTGATGGGAATGAGCAGTTCTTC. Its protein product is CASSSPTFDGNEQFF.

This clonotype showed up many times. V usage is TRBV11-2 and J usage is TRBJ1-1; TRBD1 might be the D (5 bases). The CDR3 is 15 amino acids. V was pared by 3 bases and J by 1 base, with 12 bases between. Germline V gives CDR1 SGHAT, CDR2 FQNNGV. In DNA, the CDR3 is TGTGCCAGCAGCTTCCTAGGGGTCGGGAACACTGAAGCTTTCTTT. The encoded protein is CASSFLGVGNTEAFF. The variable domain in full, with the rest retrieved from reference TRBV11-2 and TRBJ1-1, is EAGVAQSPRYKIIEKRQSVAFWCNPISGHATLYWYQQILGQGPKLLIQFQNNGVVDDSQLPKDRFSAERLKGVDSTLKIQPAKLEDSAVYLCASSFLGVGNTEAFFGQGTRLTVV.

This clonotype was found many times. The chain combines TRBV19 with TRBJ2-7, with D maybe TRBD2 (6 bases). There are 14 residues in the CDR3. The ends were cut back, 6 bases at V and 1 base at J, with 13 bases in the middle. Germline CDR1 and CDR2: LNHDA and SQIVND (reference sequence). CDR3 loop: CASSLRLESYEQYF. The DNA of the CDR3 is TGTGCCAGTAGCCTTCGACTAGAATCCTACGAGCAGTACTTC.

This clonotype came up many times. The chain recombines TRBV28 with TRBJ2-2; D is unclear. Trimming removed 8 bases at V and 9 bases at J, with 10 bases between. CDR3 size: 11 residues. Looked up from germline, CDR1 is MDHEN and CDR2 is SYDVKM. The CDR3 reads CASGPFRELFF. In DNA, the CDR3 is TGTGCCAGCGGACCGTTCCGGGAGCTGTTTTTT.

This clonotype occurred many times. The chain links TRBV29-1 to TRBJ1-2, with D hard to call. There are 13 residues in the CDR3. Trimming left V 6 bases short and J 1 base short, with 12 bases between. Germline V gives CDR1 SQVTM, CDR2 ANQGSEA. DNA for the CDR3: TGCAGCGTGACCCTAACGGGTAACTATGGCTACACCTTC. This translates into CSVTLTGNYGYTF.

This clonotype was seen ten or more times. The genes are TRBV7-9 and TRBJ1-2; no firm D call. Germline CDR1 and CDR2: SEHNR and FQNEAQ (reference sequence). The V and J ends lost 1 base and 9 bases respectively, with 15 bases between them. CDR3 length: 14 amino acids. The CDR3 loop is CASSLGANYESYTF. CDR3 in DNA: TGTGCCAGCAGCTTAGGGGCGAATTATGAGAGCTACACCTTC.

This clonotype was counted ten times or more. This chain connects TRBV28 to TRBJ1-2; TRBD1 matches 7 bases. Trimming at V came to 5 bases and at J to 3 bases, leaving 12 bases not matched to a gene. Germline V gene lookup returns CDR1 MDHEN and CDR2 SYDVKM. The CDR3 length is 16 residues. CDR3 coding DNA: TGTGCCAGCAGTGCTTCGACAGGGAGGGGTTACTATGGCTACACCTTC. This translates into CASSASTGRGYYGYTF.

This clonotype was seen more than once but under ten times. The chain is built from TRBV7-8 and TRBJ2-2, with 9 bases aligning to TRBD2. After removal of 4 bases from V and 6 bases from J, the junction contained 6 bases not matched to a gene. Germline CDR1 is SGHVS and CDR2 is FQNEAQ. The CDR3 contains 15 residues. The CDR3 region has the DNA TGTGCCAGCAGCTCCCTTAGCGGGAGAGCCGGGGAGCTGTTTTTT. Encoded protein: CASSSLSGRAGELFF. Looking up the rest from reference TRBV7-8 and TRBJ2-2 gives the full variable domain: GAGVSQSPRYKVAKRGQDVALRCDPISGHVSLFWYQQALGQGPEFLTYFQNEAQLDKSGLPSDRFFAERPEGSVSTLKIQRTQQEDSAVYLCASSSLSGRAGELFFGEGSRLTVL.

This clonotype was counted at least ten times. The chain recombines TRBV7-8 with TRBJ2-1; no clear D gene. Trimming cost V 5 bases and J 3 bases, with 8 bases left between them. This CDR3 is 13 amino acids long. In germline, CDR1 is SGHVS, CDR2 FQNEAQ. Here the CDR3 reads CASSLEDYNEQFF. The CDR3 DNA reads as TGTGCCAGCAGCCTAGAAGACTACAATGAGCAGTTCTTC.

This clonotype was seen a handful of times. This chain links TRBV7-8 with TRBJ1-5; perhaps TRBD1 as D (6 bases). The V end was cut by 1 base, the J end by 6 bases, with 16 bases between. There are 16 residues in the CDR3. Per germline, CDR1 SGHVS and CDR2 FQNEAQ. The CDR3 DNA reads TGTGCCAGCAGCTTAGTTGGTAGGGGGGCCGGTCAGCCCCAGCATTTT. Protein product: CASSLVGRGAGQPQHF.